The rows below give T cell receptor beta chains drawn from one sample of a study of blood T cell repertoires in COVID-19. Only in-frame clones appear in the TCRdb table, and some are missing; sequencing was by immunoSEQ multiplex PCR. In the table there are almost 400,000 clones, more than 75% of which are singletons. Material for sequencing was PBMCs or T cells enriched from blood (not recorded which). The receptors stem from a woman aged 25 to 39 with acute COVID-19. The CDR3 runs from the conserved cysteine through the conserved F or W. D genes are given only for firm matches. Some rows have no size entry. The others give once, few or many, or a class for an expanded clone.

d_call	v_call	clone_size	j_call	cdr3_nt	cdr3_aa
TRBD1	TRBV14	-	TRBJ2-7	TGTGCCAGCAGCCCGGGGCCGGGACAGGGTATCACCTACGAGCAGTACTTC	CASSPGPGQGITYEQYF
TRBD2	TRBV2	once	TRBJ2-3	TGTGCCAGCCTCTTGTTAGCGGGGGCCACAGATACGCAGTATTTT	CASLLLAGATDTQYF
TRBD2	TRBV7-2	-	TRBJ2-7	TGTGCCAGCAGCTTAGAGCGGGGGACCTACGAGCAGTACTTC	CASSLERGTYEQYF
TRBD2	TRBV9	-	TRBJ2-7	TGTGCCAGCAGCGTAGAGCCTAGCGGGGGCTACGAGCAGTACTTC	CASSVEPSGGYEQYF
TRBD2	TRBV7-2	-	TRBJ2-1	TGTGCCAGCAGCTTTGGACTAGCGGGGACCTACAATGAGCAGTTCTTC	CASSFGLAGTYNEQFF
TRBD1	TRBV27	few	TRBJ1-1	TGTGCCAGCAGTCCGTCCAAGGGGACAGTTGAAGCTTTCTTT	CASSPSKGTVEAFF
TRBD1	TRBV18	-	TRBJ2-1	TGTGCCAGCTCACCGACGGGACAGGGGGGAAATGAGCAGTTCTTC	CASSPTGQGGNEQFF
TRBD1	TRBV6-5	-	TRBJ2-6	TGTGCCAGCAGTTCGACAGGGTCTGGGGCCAACGTCCTGACTTTC	CASSSTGSGANVLTF
-	TRBV10-1	once	TRBJ2-3	TGCGCCAGCAGTGAGGGGCAGGATACGCAGTATTTT	CASSEGQDTQYF
-	TRBV5-1	-	TRBJ2-7	TGCGCCAGCAGCACCGGGCCCGGGGTCTACGAGCAGTACTTC	CASSTGPGVYEQYF
-	TRBV7-3	-	TRBJ2-2	TGTGCCAGCAGCCGGACAGCGAACACCGGGGAGCTGTTTTTT	CASSRTANTGELFF
-	TRBV6-5	-	TRBJ1-3	TGTGCCAGCAGTTACGGCAGGGGCGCCGGAAACACCATATATTTT	CASSYGRGAGNTIYF
-	TRBV10-1	-	TRBJ2-7	TGCGCCAGCAGTGAGTCCTTATATTACGAGCAGTACTTC	CASSESLYYEQYF
TRBD1	TRBV4-1	-	TRBJ2-6	TGCGCCAGCAGCTCCCGACAGGGCAGCTCTGGGGCCAACGTCCTGACTTTC	CASSSRQGSSGANVLTF
-	TRBV2	-	TRBJ1-2	TGTGCCAGTGGGAGGCCGTATGGCTACACCTTC	CASGRPYGYTF
-	TRBV9	-	TRBJ2-6	TGTGCCAGCAGCGCCCACGGGTCTGGGGCCAACGTCCTGACTTTC	CASSAHGSGANVLTF
TRBD2	TRBV4-1	-	TRBJ2-7	TGCGCCAGCAGCCAGTTAGCGGGGGCCAGTTACGAGCAGTACTTC	CASSQLAGASYEQYF
TRBD1	TRBV5-4	once	TRBJ1-2	TGTGCCAGCAGCTCAGACCCCACAGGGGGTACGCGGGGCTACACCTTC	CASSSDPTGGTRGYTF
TRBD1	TRBV19	few	TRBJ1-6	TGTGCCAGTAGCGGGGACAGGCGGGCGTCACCCCTCCACTTT	CASSGDRRASPLHF
-	TRBV19	-	TRBJ2-1	TGTGCCAGTAGTATTTGGGCAGGCTCCTACAATGAGCAGTTCTTC	CASSIWAGSYNEQFF
TRBD1	TRBV25-1	-	TRBJ1-3	TGTGCCAGCAGTGACCCCGGGACAGGGACCACCATATATTTT	CASSDPGTGTTIYF
TRBD1	TRBV19	-	TRBJ1-2	TGTGCCAGTAGTCCGGCAGGGGGCTCTGGCTACACCTTC	CASSPAGGSGYTF
TRBD1	TRBV5-1	-	TRBJ1-3	TGCGCCAGCGGAACCCGGGACAGGGGGAACACCATATATTTT	CASGTRDRGNTIYF
-	TRBV5-1	once	TRBJ1-1	TGCGCCAGCAGCTTGGGCGGGTTGCACACTGAAGCTTTCTTT	CASSLGGLHTEAFF
-	TRBV13	-	TRBJ1-6	TGTGCCAGCAGCTTAGCGAGCACGGCGGGACGGAGAAATTCACCCCTCCACTTT	CASSLASTAGRRNSPLHF
TRBD2	TRBV27	-	TRBJ2-3	TGTGCCAGCAACCCGGGACTAGCGGGGGGGAGGCCCTGGACAGATACGCAGTATTTT	CASNPGLAGGRPWTDTQYF
-	TRBV9	-	TRBJ1-2	TGTGCCAGCAGCCGTTACAGGGAGCCTTATGGCTACACCTTC	CASSRYREPYGYTF
-	TRBV7-3	-	TRBJ1-2	TGTGCCAGCAGCTACACCCGAACCTCACAGGGTACTAACTATGGCTACACCTTC	CASSYTRTSQGTNYGYTF
TRBD2	TRBV2	few	TRBJ2-3	TGTGCCAGCAGCATAGCGGGGGATGCCACAGATACGCAGTATTTT	CASSIAGDATDTQYF
TRBD1	TRBV18	-	TRBJ1-2	TGTGCCAGCTCACCACCGTTGGACAGGGGGCTTAATGGCTACACCTTC	CASSPPLDRGLNGYTF
TRBD2	TRBV10-3	-	TRBJ2-4	TGTGCCATCAGTGAGACGCGGGGGGCTGACATTCAGTACTTC	CAISETRGADIQYF
-	TRBV5-6	-	TRBJ2-1	TGTGCCAGCAGCGGCCGGGACAAGAAAAAAGCGGAGCAGTTCTTC	CASSGRDKKKAEQFF
TRBD2	TRBV18	few	TRBJ2-1	TGTGCCAGCTCAAGCGGGGGTAGCTACAATGAGCAGTTCTTC	CASSSGGSYNEQFF
-	TRBV12-3/TRBV12-4	once	TRBJ1-5	TGTGCCAGCAGTTTCCAGGCCAACCAGCCCCAGCATTTT	CASSFQANQPQHF
TRBD2	TRBV19	-	TRBJ2-1	TGTGCCAGTAGTGCGCTAGCGGGGGGGCACAATGAGCAGTTCTTC	CASSALAGGHNEQFF
TRBD1	TRBV5-1	-	TRBJ1-4	TGCGCCAGCAGCACTGGACCTCAGGGGGCGGCAACTAATGAAAAACTGTTTTTT	CASSTGPQGAATNEKLFF
TRBD1	TRBV6-5	-	TRBJ1-1	TGTGCCACCCGGGACAGGGGGCTGGGGAACACTGAAGCTTTCTTT	CATRDRGLGNTEAFF
-	TRBV6-2/TRBV6-3	-	TRBJ1-3	TGTGCCAGCAGTTACCTCGGTTTTACCATATATTTT	CASSYLGFTIYF
-	TRBV6-1	few	TRBJ1-2	TGTGCCAGCAGTGAAAGGGGTATGGGCTATGGCTACACCTTC	CASSERGMGYGYTF
-	TRBV5-1	-	TRBJ1-1	TGCGCCAGCAGCTTGGCGGGGTGGGAGGGTACTGAAGCTTTCTTT	CASSLAGWEGTEAFF
TRBD2	TRBV15	-	TRBJ2-5	TGTGCCACCAGCAGAGCTAGCGGGGGAGAGACCCAGTACTTC	CATSRASGGETQYF
TRBD1	TRBV13	once	TRBJ1-3	TGTGCCAGCAGCTCCTGGACAGGGAGCTCTGGAAACACCATATATTTT	CASSSWTGSSGNTIYF
TRBD2	TRBV10-3	-	TRBJ2-7	TGTGCCATCAGGGGGACTAGCGGGGGAAGGTTATACGAGCAGTACTTC	CAIRGTSGGRLYEQYF
TRBD1	TRBV2	-	TRBJ1-5	TGTGCCAGCAGTAACAGGGGGTCCAGCAATCAGCCCCAGCATTTT	CASSNRGSSNQPQHF
TRBD2	TRBV9	-	TRBJ2-2	TGTGCCAGCCGAGCGGGGGCGAACACCGGGGAGCTGTTTTTT	CASRAGANTGELFF
TRBD1	TRBV4-2	few	TRBJ1-4	TGTGCCAGCAGCCAAGAGGGGGCTGGGACAGCGTGGGAAAAACTGTTTTTT	CASSQEGAGTAWEKLFF
-	TRBV7-9	-	TRBJ2-3	TGTGCCAGCAGCATACAAGGGGGGGTCTCAGATACGCAGTATTTT	CASSIQGGVSDTQYF
-	TRBV9	-	TRBJ1-4	TGTGCCAGCAGCGTAGAAGGGGTCTCCAATGAAAAACTGTTTTTT	CASSVEGVSNEKLFF
TRBD1	TRBV18	once	TRBJ2-7	TGTGCCAGCACTCCGACAGGGTTCTACGAGCAGTACTTC	CASTPTGFYEQYF